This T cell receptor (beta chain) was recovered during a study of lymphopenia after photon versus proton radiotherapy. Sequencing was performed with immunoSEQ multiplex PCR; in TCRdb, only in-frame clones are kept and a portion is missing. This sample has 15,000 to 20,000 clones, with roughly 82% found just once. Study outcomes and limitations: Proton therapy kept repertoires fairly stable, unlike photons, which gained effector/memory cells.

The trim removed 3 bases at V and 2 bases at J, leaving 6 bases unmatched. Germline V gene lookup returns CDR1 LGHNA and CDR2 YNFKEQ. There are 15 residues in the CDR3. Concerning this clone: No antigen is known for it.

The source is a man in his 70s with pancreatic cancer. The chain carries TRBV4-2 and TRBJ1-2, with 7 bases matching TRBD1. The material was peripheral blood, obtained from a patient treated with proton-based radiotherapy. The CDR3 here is CASSQPGQRNYGYTF. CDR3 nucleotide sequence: TGTGCCAGCAGCCAGCCGGGACAGCGGAACTATGGCTACACCTTC.